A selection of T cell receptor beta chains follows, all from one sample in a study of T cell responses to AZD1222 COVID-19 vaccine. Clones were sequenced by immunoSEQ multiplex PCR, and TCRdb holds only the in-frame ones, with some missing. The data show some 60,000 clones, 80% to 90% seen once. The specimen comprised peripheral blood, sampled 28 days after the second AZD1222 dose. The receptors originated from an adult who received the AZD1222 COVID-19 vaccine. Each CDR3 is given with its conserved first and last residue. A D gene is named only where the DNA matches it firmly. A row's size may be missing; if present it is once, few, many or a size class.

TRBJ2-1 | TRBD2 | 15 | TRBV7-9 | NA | TGTGCCAGCAGCTTACTAGCGGGAGTGAGTAATGAGCAGTTCTTC | CASSLLAGVSNEQFF
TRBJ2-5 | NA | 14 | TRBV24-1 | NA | TGTGCCACCAGTGATCCGGTACTAGGGGAGACCCAGTACTTC | CATSDPVLGETQYF
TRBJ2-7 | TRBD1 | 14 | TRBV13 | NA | TGTGCCAGCAGCTTATACCGACAGGGTCTCGAGCAGTACTTC | CASSLYRQGLEQYF
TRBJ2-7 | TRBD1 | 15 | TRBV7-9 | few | TGTGCCAGCAGCACAACGGGACAGTTGATCTACGAGCAGTACTTC | CASSTTGQLIYEQYF
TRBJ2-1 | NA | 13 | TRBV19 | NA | TGTGCCAGTAGTGACCGGTTTTACAATGAGCAGTTCTTC | CASSDRFYNEQFF
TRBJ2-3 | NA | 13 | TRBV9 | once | TGTGCCAGCAGCTCCAGAGAGGTGGGTACGCAGTATTTT | CASSSREVGTQYF
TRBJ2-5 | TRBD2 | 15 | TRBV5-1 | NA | TGCGCCAGCAGCTTGGGACTAGCGGGGGAAGAGACCCAGTACTTC | CASSLGLAGEETQYF
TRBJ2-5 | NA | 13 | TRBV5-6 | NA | TGTGCCAGCAGCTTGTTCCAGCAAGAGACCCAGTACTTC | CASSLFQQETQYF
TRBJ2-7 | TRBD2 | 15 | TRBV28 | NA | TGTGCCAGCAGTTCGTCAGGGACTAGTTTTTACGAGCAGTACTTC | CASSSSGTSFYEQYF
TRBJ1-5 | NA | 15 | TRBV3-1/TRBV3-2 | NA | TGTGCCAGCAGCCAACAAACAGGAACCAATCAGCCCCAGCATTTT | CASSQQTGTNQPQHF
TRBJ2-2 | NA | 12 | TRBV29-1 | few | TGCAGCGTTTTCCTACACACCGGGGAGCTGTTTTTT | CSVFLHTGELFF
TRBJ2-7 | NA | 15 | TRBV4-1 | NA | TGCGCCAGCAGCCAAGAAGAGGGCTGGATCTACGAGCAGTACTTC | CASSQEEGWIYEQYF
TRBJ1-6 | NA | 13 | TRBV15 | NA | TGTGCCACCAGCAGGCAACAGAATTCACCCCTCCACTTT | CATSRQQNSPLHF
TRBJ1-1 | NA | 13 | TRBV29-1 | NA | TGCAGCGCGGCCAGGGGCATCAACACTGAAGCTTTCTTT | CSAARGINTEAFF
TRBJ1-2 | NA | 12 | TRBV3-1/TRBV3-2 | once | TGTGCCAGCAGCCAAGTTGACTATGGCTACACCTTC | CASSQVDYGYTF
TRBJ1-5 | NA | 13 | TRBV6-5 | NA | TGTGCCAGCAGCCCGACCCAGTTCCAGCCCCAGCATTTT | CASSPTQFQPQHF
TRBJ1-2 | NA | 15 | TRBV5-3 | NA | TGTGCCAGAAGTTCCGGGACACTGGGGATCGATGGCTACACCTTC | CARSSGTLGIDGYTF
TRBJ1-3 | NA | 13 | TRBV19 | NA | TGTGCCAGTAAATTGTTAGGTGGAAACACCATATATTTT | CASKLLGGNTIYF
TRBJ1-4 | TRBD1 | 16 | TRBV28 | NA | TGTGCCAGCAGTCGCCCTCGACAGGGCACTAATGAAAAACTGTTTTTT | CASSRPRQGTNEKLFF
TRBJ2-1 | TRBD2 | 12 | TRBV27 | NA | TGTGCCAGCAGAAACCACGGGACTAGGAAGTTCTTC | CASRNHGTRKFF
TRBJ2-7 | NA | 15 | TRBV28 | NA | TGTGCCAGCACCACGCCAGGGGATGCCGTGTACGAGCAGTACTTC | CASTTPGDAVYEQYF
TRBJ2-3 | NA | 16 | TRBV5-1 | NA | TGCGCCAGCACTCCAACTGCAGGGGAAGTGGGAGATACGCAGTATTTT | CASTPTAGEVGDTQYF
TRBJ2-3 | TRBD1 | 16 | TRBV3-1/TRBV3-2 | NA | TGTGCCAGCAGCCAAGGGACAGGGGGCACCACAGATACGCAGTATTTT | CASSQGTGGTTDTQYF
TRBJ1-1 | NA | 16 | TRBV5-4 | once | TGTGCCAGCAGCACCGGAGGCGGGAACATGAACACTGAAGCTTTCTTT | CASSTGGGNMNTEAFF
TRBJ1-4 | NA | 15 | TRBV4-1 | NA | TGCGCCAGCAGCCAAGTGCCAGGGGCAGTCGAAAAACTGTTTTTT | CASSQVPGAVEKLFF
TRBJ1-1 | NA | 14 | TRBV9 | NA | TGTGCCAGCAGCCCTTTTCGGGGGAACACTGAAGCTTTCTTT | CASSPFRGNTEAFF
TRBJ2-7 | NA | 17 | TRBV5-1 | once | TGCGCCAGCAGCTTGGTATCCAGCGGGACAACAACCTACGAGCAGTACTTC | CASSLVSSGTTTYEQYF
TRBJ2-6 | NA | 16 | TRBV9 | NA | TGTGCCAGCAGCGTAGTCCCGGGGGTCGGGGCCAACGTCCTGACTTTC | CASSVVPGVGANVLTF
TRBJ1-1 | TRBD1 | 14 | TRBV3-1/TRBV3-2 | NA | TGTGCCAGCAGCCAAAGGGACAGGAACACTGAAGCTTTCTTT | CASSQRDRNTEAFF
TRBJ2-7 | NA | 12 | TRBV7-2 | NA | TGTGCCAGCAGCTTCCCCTCCTACGAGCAGTACTTC | CASSFPSYEQYF
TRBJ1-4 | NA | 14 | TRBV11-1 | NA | TGTGCCAGCAGCTTAGGGACACGCAATGAAAAACTGTTTTTT | CASSLGTRNEKLFF
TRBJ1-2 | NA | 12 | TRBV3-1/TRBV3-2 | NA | TGTGCCAGCAGCCAAAGTGTCCAGGGCTACACCTTC | CASSQSVQGYTF
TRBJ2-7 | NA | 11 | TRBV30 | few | TGTGCCTGGAGCTATCCCTACGAGCAGTACTTC | CAWSYPYEQYF
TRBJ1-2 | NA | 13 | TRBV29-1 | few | TGCAGCGCCCTTAAAACAGGGAACTATGGCTACACCTTC | CSALKTGNYGYTF
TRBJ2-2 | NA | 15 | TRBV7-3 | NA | TGTGCCAGCAGCTTAAACAGGGACCTCACCGGGGAGCTGTTTTTT | CASSLNRDLTGELFF
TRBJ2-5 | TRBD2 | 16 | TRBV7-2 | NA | TGTGCCAGCAGCGGGCAGGGACTAGCGGGTCAAGAGACCCAGTACTTC | CASSGQGLAGQETQYF